Presented here are 6 T cell receptor beta chains from one specimen sequenced in a study of graft-versus-host responses after intestinal transplantation. Produced via immunoSEQ multiplex PCR; TCRdb's table is partial and in-frame only. The table lists approximately 15,000 clones, around three quarters of them singletons. Lamina propria and intraepithelial lymphocytes were released by processing graft tissue. The source was ileum tissue, collected roughly 3.5 months after intestinal transplant. These receptors came from a human patient who received an intestinal transplant, so some T cells may come from the graft donor.

The chain has TRBV30 and TRBJ2-7; tentative D call: TRBD2 (5 bases). V was shortened by 3 bases and J by 0 bases, with 12 bases between the two germline ends. Per germline, CDR1 GTSNPN and CDR2 SVGIG (reference sequence). CDR3 length: 14 amino acids. Here the CDR3 reads CAWSIALSSYEQYF. The CDR3 bases are TGTGCCTGGAGCATAGCGTTAAGCTCCTACGAGCAGTACTTC. The full variable domain, with the rest looked up from reference TRBV30 and TRBJ2-7, is SQTIHQWPATLVQPVGSPLSLECTVEGTSNPNLYWYRQAAGRGLQLLFYSVGIGQISSEVPQNLSASRPQDRQFILSSKKLLLSDSGFYLCAWSIALSSYEQYFGPGTRLTVT.

This clone was seen more than once but under ten times. The chain carries TRBV6-6 and TRBJ1-3, with D possibly being TRBD1 (5 bases). The V gene lost 2 bases and the J gene lost 1 base, with 9 bases spanning the gap. This CDR3 is built from 15 residues. Germline CDR1 and CDR2: MNHNY and SVGAGI (reference sequence). The CDR3 sequence: CASSYGASSGNTIYF. The DNA for the CDR3 is TGTGCCAGCAGTTACGGGGCATCGTCTGGAAACACCATATATTTT.

V gene TRBV14 combines with J gene TRBJ2-3, with D maybe TRBD1 (6 bases). Trimming took off 3 bases at V and 0 bases at J, with 13 bases between the two ends. Germline V gene lookup returns CDR1 SGHDN and CDR2 FVKESK. The CDR3 covers 16 residues. The CDR3 sequence: CASSHLDRLSTDTQYF. The DNA of the CDR3 is TGTGCCAGCAGCCATTTGGACAGACTTAGCACAGATACGCAGTATTTT.

The CDR3 protein is CASSLTGGGTDTQYF. CDR3 in DNA: TGTGCCAGTAGTTTGACAGGGGGCGGCACAGATACGCAGTATTTT. This chain links TRBV19 with TRBJ2-3, with 10 bases that match TRBD1. Germline V gene data show CDR1 as LNHDA and CDR2 as SQIVND (reference sequence). V lost 5 bases and J lost 1; bases outside the gene matches: 3. CDR3 size: 15 residues.

This clone was counted a single time. Other DNA sequences within the sample encode an identical CDR3. The V call is TRBV4-1, the J call TRBJ2-1; D might be TRBD1 or TRBD2, each matching 5 bases. V shed 4 bases and J shed 4 bases, with 14 bases lying between them. Germline V CDR1 and CDR2: MGHRA, YSYEKL. The CDR3 runs to 15 residues. This CDR3 is CASSPGTSGYNEQFF. The CDR3 DNA reads TGCGCCAGCAGCCCCGGGACCAGCGGTTACAATGAGCAGTTCTTC.

The rearrangement uses TRBV5-4 and TRBJ2-1; D might be TRBD1 or TRBD2, each matching 5 bases. Germline V gene lookup returns CDR1 SGHNT and CDR2 YYREEE (reference sequence). The germline V and J ends were trimmed by 2 bases and 2 bases, with 11 bases remaining between them. The CDR3 totals 15 residues. For the CDR3, the DNA is TGTGCCAGCAGCTTAGGGGCTAGCCCCTACAATGAGCAGTTCTTC. Translating gives CASSLGASPYNEQFF.